These 25 T cell receptor beta chains share one sample of origin, sequenced in a study of PD-1 blockade in mismatch repair-deficient tumors. Only in-frame clones appear in the TCRdb table, and some are missing; sequencing was by immunoSEQ multiplex PCR. The table has fewer than 50,000 clones, about 76% seen once. Sequenced material: peripheral blood, taken 4 weeks after starting pembrolizumab. The receptors shown here come from an adult with mismatch repair-deficient cancer.

This chain links TRBV7-9 with TRBJ2-2, with 12 bases that match TRBD2. The CDR3 is 15 amino acids. CDR1 and CDR2 (germline): SEHNR, FQNEAQ (reference sequence). The V and J ends lost 5 bases and 6 bases, in that order; junction bases with no gene match: 4. Here the CDR3 reads CASSLRLAGAGELFF. The CDR3 DNA is TGTGCCAGCAGCCTTCGACTAGCGGGAGCCGGGGAGCTGTTTTTT. The full variable domain, with the rest looked up from reference TRBV7-9 and TRBJ2-2, is DTGVSQNPRHKITKRGQNVTFRCDPISEHNRLYWYRQTLGQGPEFLTYFQNEAQLEKSRLLSDRFSAERPKGSFSTLEIQRTEQGDSAMYLCASSLRLAGAGELFFGEGSRLTVL.

The V and J genes are TRBV9 and TRBJ2-6, with 7 bases matching TRBD1. Germline assignment: CDR1 SGDLS and CDR2 YYNGEE. The ends lost 2 bases at V and 4 bases at J; junction bases unmatched: 6. This CDR3 has 16 amino acids. The CDR3 sequence is CASSVGRGSGANVLTF. In DNA form, the CDR3 reads TGTGCCAGCAGCGTGGGCAGGGGGTCAGGGGCCAACGTCCTGACTTTC.

The chain recombines TRBV6-5 with TRBJ2-7, with D perhaps TRBD2 (5 bases). CDR3 length equals 13 residues. Germline CDR1 reads MNHEY; CDR2 reads SVGAGI. Trimming cost V 5 bases and J 2 bases, with 10 bases left between them. CDR3 residues: CASSKGGTYEQYF. Written as DNA, the CDR3 is TGTGCCAGCAGTAAAGGAGGTACCTACGAGCAGTACTTC.

The chain recombines TRBV5-1 with TRBJ2-7, with unresolved D. This CDR3 has 11 amino acids. Germline CDR1 is SGHRS and CDR2 is YFSETQ. Trimming cost V 3 bases and J 6 bases, with 7 bases left between them. DNA of the CDR3: TGCGCCAGCAGCTCCGGGTTCGAGCAGTACTTC. This sequence encodes CASSSGFEQYF.

The gene calls are TRBV6-1 and TRBJ2-1; D is perhaps TRBD2 (6 bases). Looked up from germline, CDR1 is MNHNS and CDR2 is SASEGT. Trimming shortened V by 3 bases and J by 0 bases, and 12 bases separated the two germline ends. CDR3 length: 16 amino acids. CDR3 in DNA: TGTGCCAGCAGTGACGGCGGGACTGCCTCCTACAATGAGCAGTTCTTC. Translating it yields CASSDGGTASYNEQFF.

This sequence joins TRBV7-2 and TRBJ2-5; D call uncertain. The germline V gene has CDR1 SGHTA and CDR2 FQGNSA. The V gene lost 1 base and the J gene lost 6 bases, with 6 bases spanning the gap. This CDR3 comprises 12 residues. The CDR3 loop reads CASSLGVQTQYF. The CDR3 bases are TGTGCCAGCAGCTTAGGGGTGCAGACCCAGTACTTC.

V usage is TRBV5-1 and J usage is TRBJ2-7; 9 bases fit TRBD1. In germline, CDR1 is SGHRS, CDR2 YFSETQ. CDR3 length equals 14 residues. After removal of 4 bases from V and 7 bases from J, the junction contained 9 bases not matched to a gene. The CDR3 coding sequence is TGCGCCAGCAGCCCAGGACAGGGGCTGAGGGAGCAGTACTTC. Amino acid sequence: CASSPGQGLREQYF.

This rearrangement joins TRBV4-3 to TRBJ2-7; a possible D gene is TRBD2 (6 bases). V lost 4 bases and J lost 3, with 16 bases in between. CDR3 size: 15 residues. CDR1 and CDR2 from the germline V gene are LGHNA and YSLEER. The chain's CDR3 is CASSPSLGGNYEQYF. Here the CDR3 DNA reads TGCGCCAGCAGCCCTTCCCTCGGCGGGAACTACGAGCAGTACTTC.

Notes on this clone: Other nucleotide sequences from this sample produce the same CDR3. The J gene is TRBJ2-3, the V gene TRBV30, with D perhaps TRBD2 (6 bases). Per the germline V gene, CDR1 is GTSNPN and CDR2 is SVGIG (reference sequence). The CDR3 loop spans 14 amino acids. With 0 bases removed from V and 0 bases from J, the gap between germline ends came to 7 bases. This chain's CDR3 is CAWSVGGSTDTQYF. DNA of the CDR3: TGTGCCTGGAGTGTCGGGGGAAGCACAGATACGCAGTATTTT.

This clone was seen a few times. V is TRBV4-2 and J is TRBJ2-7; D unresolved. Germline assignment: CDR1 LGHNA and CDR2 YNFKEQ. Trimming left V 2 bases short and J 5 bases short, with 19 bases between. This CDR3 comprises 16 residues. CDR3 residues: CASSQLWATHRNEQYF. CDR3 coding DNA: TGTGCCAGCAGCCAACTCTGGGCTACCCACCGAAACGAGCAGTACTTC.

The V gene is TRBV28, the J gene TRBJ1-2, with TRBD1 as a possible D gene (6 bases). The CDR3 runs to 14 residues. The V gene's germline CDR1 is MDHEN and CDR2 SYDVKM. Trimming stripped 6 bases from V and 0 bases from J, with 11 bases between. CDR3 region: CASRRDRPNYGYTF. CDR3 sequence (DNA): TGTGCCAGCAGACGAGACAGGCCTAACTATGGCTACACCTTC.

This chain links TRBV30 with TRBJ2-6; unclear D gene. CDR3 size: 12 residues. Trimming shortened V by 7 bases and J by 2 bases, and 6 bases separated the two germline ends. Germline assignment: CDR1 GTSNPN and CDR2 SVGIG (reference sequence). CDR3 residues: CAYRPGANVLTF. DNA of the CDR3: TGTGCCTACCGTCCTGGGGCCAACGTCCTGACTTTC.

The chain combines TRBV28 with TRBJ2-2; tentative D call: TRBD1 (7 bases). The CDR3 sequence is 14 residues long. Germline V gene data show CDR1 as MDHEN and CDR2 as SYDVKM. Trimming took 5 bases from V and 3 from J, leaving 10 bases between them. CDR3 sequence: CASSAGQYTGELFF. The CDR3 DNA sequence: TGTGCCAGCAGTGCGGGACAGTACACCGGGGAGCTGTTTTTT.

The rearrangement links TRBV6-5 to TRBJ2-2; D not certain. Trimming cost V 2 bases and J 6 bases, with 7 bases left between them. This CDR3 has 13 residues. Germline values: CDR1 MNHEY, CDR2 SVGAGI. CDR3: CASSYPGAGELFF. CDR3 in DNA: TGTGCCAGCAGTTACCCAGGTGCCGGGGAGCTGTTTTTT.

This clone was counted once. This CDR3 is CASSYPSASTDTQYF. The CDR3 DNA follows: TGTGCCAGCAGCTACCCGAGTGCTAGCACAGATACGCAGTATTTT. The rearrangement joins TRBV5-6 to TRBJ2-3, with no clear D. The V end lost 3 bases, the J end lost 0 bases, and 11 bases lay between the germline ends. This CDR3 comprises 15 residues. CDR1 SGHDT and CDR2 YYEEEE come from the germline V gene.

This clone was seen just once. V and J are TRBV7-2 and TRBJ1-5, with TRBD1 as a possible D gene (5 bases). The CDR3 contains 14 residues. V lost 4 bases and J 3 bases, leaving 10 bases between the germline ends. Germline CDR1 SGHTA, CDR2 FQGNSA. In nucleotides, the CDR3 is TGTGCCAGCAGCTCCACAGGATTCAATCAGCCCCAGCATTTT. The encoded protein is CASSSTGFNQPQHF. Looking up the rest from reference TRBV7-2 and TRBJ1-5 gives the full variable domain: GAGVSQSPSNKVTEKGKDVELRCDPISGHTALYWYRQSLGQGLEFLIYFQGNSAPDKSGLPSDRFSAERTGGSVSTLTIQRTQQEDSAVYLCASSSTGFNQPQHFGDGTRLSIL.

In its sample, this clone was seen a few times. This rearrangement joins TRBV7-3 to TRBJ1-2; no firm D call. Germline CDR1 reads SGHTA; CDR2 reads FQGTGA. CDR3 length: 13 amino acids. V lost 5 bases, J lost 3 bases, and 10 bases lay in between. The CDR3 bases are TGTGCCAGCAGCGATCGAAGCTACTATGGCTACACCTTC. Translation: CASSDRSYYGYTF.

The V and J genes are TRBV30 and TRBJ2-3; no definite D call. CDR1 is GTSNPN and CDR2 is SVGIG in the germline V gene (reference sequence). The CDR3 runs 11 residues. The V end lost 8 bases, the J end lost 2 bases, and 8 bases lay between the germline ends. The CDR3 DNA follows: TGTGCCCTAATGAACACAGATACGCAGTATTTT. Translated: CALMNTDTQYF. Supplemented by reference TRBV30 and TRBJ2-3, the full variable domain reads SQTIHQWPATLVQPVGSPLSLECTVEGTSNPNLYWYRQAAGRGLQLLFYSVGIGQISSEVPQNLSASRPQDRQFILSSKKLLLSDSGFYLCALMNTDTQYFGPGTRLTVL.

The rearrangement joins TRBV6-4 to TRBJ2-3; TRBD2 matches 8 bases. CDR1 is MRHNA, CDR2 SNTAGT, per germline. V shed 9 bases, J shed 4 bases, and the junction held 9 bases outside the gene matches. CDR3 length: 14 amino acids. The CDR3 reads CASTSGSRADTQYF. In DNA form, the CDR3 reads TGTGCCAGTACCAGCGGGAGTCGGGCAGATACGCAGTATTTT.

The V gene is TRBV27, the J gene TRBJ2-2, with a tentative D call TRBD1 (6 bases). V dropped 10 bases and J dropped 4 bases, with 22 bases sitting between them. This CDR3 contains 16 residues. Germline CDR1 reads MNHEY; CDR2 reads SMNVEV (reference sequence). The CDR3 DNA sequence: TGTGCCACCCAAGGGGGTCAGGGGAGAGGCACCGGGGAGCTGTTTTTT. Protein sequence: CATQGGQGRGTGELFF.

This chain connects TRBV15 to TRBJ1-4; TRBD1 is a possible D gene (6 bases). The germline V gene has CDR1 LNHNV and CDR2 YYDKDF (reference sequence). The CDR3 runs 13 residues. Trimming shortened V by 1 base and J by 8 bases, and 8 bases separated the two germline ends. CDR3: CATSRGTEEKLFF. The DNA for the CDR3 is TGTGCCACCAGCAGAGGGACAGAAGAAAAACTGTTTTTT.

The chain uses TRBV7-9 and TRBJ2-7; no firm D call. V was pared by 6 bases and J by 3 bases, with 9 bases between. Germline V gene lookup returns CDR1 SEHNR and CDR2 FQNEAQ (reference sequence). The CDR3 contains 12 residues. CDR3 DNA: TGTGCCAGCAGTTCCATCCACTACGAGCAGTACTTC. Amino acids: CASSSIHYEQYF.

The chain combines TRBV25-1 with TRBJ2-3; the D is unclear. Germline V gene lookup returns CDR1 MGHDK and CDR2 SYGVNS. CDR3 length: 14 residues. Trimming shortened V by 2 bases and J by 6 bases, and 12 bases separated the two germline ends. CDR3 sequence: CASSEDLEVDTQYF. In DNA, the CDR3 is TGTGCCAGCAGTGAAGATCTAGAGGTTGATACGCAGTATTTT.

This clone was found a few times. CDR3 loop: CASTYGFNQPQHF. CDR3 in DNA: TGTGCCAGCACCTACGGATTCAATCAGCCCCAGCATTTT. J is TRBJ1-5 and V is TRBV6-1, with D unclear. The germline V gene has CDR1 MNHNS and CDR2 SASEGT. CDR3 length: 13 residues. Trimming removed 7 bases from V and 3 bases from J, with 10 bases in between.

The chain uses TRBV5-1 and TRBJ2-3, with 7 bases matching TRBD2. This CDR3 has 16 amino acids. The trim removed 2 bases at V and 3 bases at J, leaving 9 bases unmatched. CDR1 and CDR2 from the germline V gene are SGHRS and YFSETQ. CDR3 nucleotide sequence: TGCGCCAGCAGCTTAACTACGGGACTAACTACAGATACGCAGTATTTT. Amino acids: CASSLTTGLTTDTQYF.